The entry below gives a single T cell receptor (beta chain) sequence along with its context. The V gene's germline CDR1 is SNHLY and CDR2 FYNNEI. After removal of 6 bases from V and 5 bases from J, the junction contained 10 bases not matched to a gene. This CDR3 spans 15 amino acids. Every diagnosis used clinical symptoms, serum thyroxine and TRAb, thyroid ultrasound and orbital computed tomography. This sample stems from a study of T cells in Graves' hyperthyroidism and ophthalmopathy. RNA transcripts provided the source from which TCR beta CDR3 regions were amplified. The HTBI primer set drove a first-round RT-PCR of the TCR CDR3. One entry per CDR3 protein results from TCRdb running MiXCR on the multiplex PCR reads. This sample has more than 500,000 distinct CDR3 sequences; about 45% occur once, and the top ten carry around 20%.

The chain has TRBV2 and TRBJ2-5, with 9 bases aligning to TRBD2. Sequenced material: peripheral blood or thyroid tissue (not recorded which). The sequence was collected from an adult woman with Graves' disease, either hyperthyroidism or ophthalmopathy (not recorded which). CDR3 amino acids: CASRKVAGVSETQYF. The CDR3 nucleotides are TGTGCCAGCAGGAAGGTAGCGGGAGTTTCGGAGACCCAGTACTTC.